A single sample is the source of the 30 T cell receptor beta chains below, sequenced in a study of PD-L1 blockade in urothelial cancer. The method was immunoSEQ multiplex PCR; TCRdb's version includes in-frame clones alone and lacks a portion of them. Among about 81,000 clones listed, more than 90% were seen once. The material sequenced was PBMCs, taken around atezolizumab (anti-PD-L1) treatment. Receptors originate from a man aged 55 to 70 with urothelial cancer.

J is TRBJ2-1 and V is TRBV30; D is possibly TRBD2 (5 bases). Trimming shortened V by 0 bases and J by 10 bases, and 16 bases separated the two germline ends. The CDR3 is made up of 14 amino acids. Germline CDR1 GTSNPN, CDR2 SVGIG (reference sequence). As DNA, the CDR3 is TGTGCCTGGAGTGTAATCGCCAGGACGGGAGAGCAGTTCTTC. Translated, it gives CAWSVIARTGEQFF.

The rearrangement joins TRBV4-1 to TRBJ1-4, with D perhaps TRBD1 (6 bases). The germline V and J ends were trimmed by 0 bases and 8 bases, with 13 bases remaining between them. The germline CDR1 and CDR2 sequences are MGHRA and YSYEKL. The CDR3 runs 15 residues. The CDR3 region has the DNA TGCGCCAGCAGCCAAGATTTGGGGGCTGGCGAAAAACTGTTTTTT. It codes for CASSQDLGAGEKLFF.

The chain has TRBV21-1 and TRBJ2-2; the table's D call of TRBD2 was not tested on the DNA. TRBV21-1 is a pseudogene locus. This CDR3 spans 16 amino acids. CDR3 sequence (DNA): TGTGCCAGCAGCAAAAGGGAGTGGGATGGCACCGGGGAGCTGTTTTTT. This codes for CASSKREWDGTGELFF.

The rearrangement joins TRBV5-1 to TRBJ2-3, with 7 nucleotides matching TRBD2. V shed 2 bases, J shed 0 bases, and the junction held 9 bases outside the gene matches. This CDR3 spans 17 amino acids. Germline assignment: CDR1 SGHRS and CDR2 YFSETQ. In nucleotides, the CDR3 is TGCGCCAGCAGCTTCCAGTACAGCGGGGTAAGCACAGATACGCAGTATTTT. It codes for CASSFQYSGVSTDTQYF.

This clone was seen a single time. V and J are TRBV9 and TRBJ1-2; 7 bases line up with TRBD1. The trim removed 5 bases at V and 0 bases at J, leaving 7 bases unmatched. The CDR3 loop spans 15 amino acids. Germline V gene data show CDR1 as SGDLS and CDR2 as YYNGEE. CDR3 residues: CASSETGKSNYGYTF. CDR3 DNA sequence: TGTGCCAGCAGTGAGACAGGGAAATCTAACTATGGCTACACCTTC.

This clone has a single count. The chain uses TRBV5-4 and TRBJ2-6; 8 bases fit TRBD1. This CDR3 is built from 16 residues. Germline-derived CDR1 and CDR2 are SGHNT and YYREEE (reference sequence). J lost 9 bases, V lost 3 bases, and 11 bases had no gene match. The CDR3 protein is CASSSRQGSLDNVLTF. CDR3 bases: TGTGCCAGCAGCTCCAGACAGGGGTCTTTGGACAACGTCCTGACTTTC. The entire variable domain, with the rest obtained from reference TRBV5-4 and TRBJ2-6, is as follows: ETGVTQSPTHLIKTRGQQVTLRCSSQSGHNTVSWYQQALGQGPQFIFQYYREEENGRGNFPPRFSGLQFPNYSSELNVNALELDDSALYLCASSSRQGSLDNVLTFGAGSRLTVL.

This chain joins TRBV19 and TRBJ2-6, with D maybe TRBD1 (5 bases). The CDR3 totals 17 residues. V was pared by 4 bases and J by 0 bases, with 13 bases between. CDR1 is LNHDA, CDR2 SQIVND, per germline (reference sequence). CDR3 nucleotides: TGTGCCAGTAGTACGACAGTATTTAGCTCTGGGGCCAACGTCCTGACTTTC. Its protein product is CASSTTVFSSGANVLTF.

V usage is TRBV2 and J usage is TRBJ2-3; possibly TRBD1 for D (5 bases). The CDR3 totals 15 residues. Germline CDR1 is SNHLY and CDR2 is FYNNEI. V was cut by 6 bases and J by 1 base, with 14 bases left in between. CDR3 loop: CASSLTGGGTDTQYF. The CDR3 region has the DNA TGTGCCAGCAGCCTCACAGGTGGGGGCACAGATACGCAGTATTTT. Looking up the rest from reference TRBV2 and TRBJ2-3 gives the full variable domain: EPEVTQTPSHQVTQMGQEVILRCVPISNHLYFYWYRQILGQKVEFLVSFYNNEISEKSEIFDDQFSVERPDGSNFTLKIRSTKLEDSAMYFCASSLTGGGTDTQYFGPGTRLTVL.

The chain employs TRBV6-1 and TRBJ2-3; 10 nucleotides agree with TRBD2. The CDR3 is 16 residues long. Germline CDR1 and CDR2: MNHNS and SASEGT. V trimming: 3 bases; J trimming: 4 bases; junction bases outside the gene matches: 7. CDR3 amino acids: CASSDSGSGGPDTQYF. The CDR3 DNA is TGTGCCAGCAGTGATAGTGGTAGCGGGGGGCCAGATACGCAGTATTTT.

The chain joins TRBV5-4 to TRBJ2-2; 8 positions agree with TRBD2. The germline V gene encodes CDR1 SGHNT and CDR2 YYREEE (reference sequence). The CDR3 covers 16 residues. The trim removed 3 bases at V and 4 bases at J, leaving 8 bases unmatched. The CDR3 DNA reads as TGTGCCAGCAGCTCCTTAGCGGGAAGGGGCACCGGGGAGCTGTTTTTT. Translation gives CASSSLAGRGTGELFF.

J is TRBJ2-5 and V is TRBV19; a possible D gene is TRBD2 (6 bases). V was shortened by 2 bases and J by 5 bases, with 9 bases between the two germline ends. The CDR3 sequence is 13 residues long. In germline, CDR1 is LNHDA, CDR2 SQIVND (reference sequence). The CDR3 DNA reads as TGTGCCAGTAGTATAATGGAGGGTGAGACCCAGTACTTC. Its translation is CASSIMEGETQYF.

This clone has just one count. The gene calls are TRBV9 and TRBJ2-2, with a weak D call TRBD1 (5 bases). The CDR3 covers 14 residues. Germline V CDR1 and CDR2: SGDLS, YYNGEE. Trimming shortened V by 2 bases and J by 5 bases, and 10 bases separated the two germline ends. DNA of the CDR3: TGTGCCAGCAGCGTCGTAGGGGAAACCGGGGAGCTGTTTTTT. This codes for CASSVVGETGELFF.

The V gene is TRBV11-2, the J gene TRBJ2-7; 9 bases are shared with TRBD2. The junction had 7 bases not matched to a gene; V was cut back by 5 bases and J by 2 bases. The germline V gene encodes CDR1 SGHAT and CDR2 FQNNGV. This CDR3 is 15 amino acids long. The CDR3 DNA sequence: TGTGCCAGCAGCCCCCGGCGGGAGGGACCCTACGAGCAGTACTTC. Protein product: CASSPRREGPYEQYF.

The rearrangement joins TRBV9 to TRBJ1-5; D gene unclear. Trimming removed 0 bases from V and 2 bases from J, with 9 bases in between. This CDR3 spans 15 amino acids. Germline V lookup: CDR1 SGDLS, CDR2 YYNGEE. The CDR3 DNA is TGTGCCAGCAGCGTAGAAGGTCGGGGCAATCAGCCCCAGCATTTT. Translation gives CASSVEGRGNQPQHF.

The V and J genes are TRBV5-1 and TRBJ1-1, with D perhaps matching TRBD1 (5 bases). The CDR3 is 15 residues long. The ends were cut back, 3 bases at V and 1 base at J, with 13 bases in the middle. Germline loops: CDR1 SGHRS, CDR2 YFSETQ. The CDR3: CASSWGGTENTEAFF. CDR3 bases: TGCGCCAGCAGCTGGGGGGGTACAGAGAACACTGAAGCTTTCTTT.

The CDR3 DNA reads as TGCGCCAGCAGTCGTAAGTTAGCGGACCAAGAGACCCAGTACTTC. Protein product: CASSRKLADQETQYF. The gene calls are TRBV4-1 and TRBJ2-5; D perhaps matches TRBD2 (6 bases). V was trimmed by 6 bases and J by 0 bases, leaving 14 bases between them. The germline gives CDR1 MGHRA, CDR2 YSYEKL. CDR3 size: 15 residues.

This sequence joins TRBV5-1 and TRBJ2-2; the D gene is possibly TRBD2 (6 bases). Germline values: CDR1 SGHRS, CDR2 YFSETQ. V lost 0 bases to trimming and J lost 5 bases, with 17 bases between them. The length of the CDR3 is 17 residues. CDR3 DNA sequence: TGCGCCAGCAGCTTGGCATACGTAGCGGCTGATACCGGGGAGCTGTTTTTT. It yields the protein CASSLAYVAADTGELFF.

The chain links TRBV6-5 to TRBJ1-2; unclear D gene. Germline CDR1 reads MNHEY; CDR2 reads SVGAGI. The V gene lost 6 bases and the J gene lost 2 bases, with 10 bases spanning the gap. The CDR3 is made up of 13 amino acids. The chain's CDR3 is CASSLDGNYGYTF. CDR3 coding DNA: TGTGCCAGCAGCCTAGACGGGAACTATGGCTACACCTTC.

The J gene is TRBJ1-5, the V gene TRBV6-1, with TRBD1 matching 8 bases. The ends lost 3 bases at V and 3 bases at J; junction bases unmatched: 10. The CDR3 covers 17 residues. From germline, CDR1 is MNHNS and CDR2 SASEGT. The CDR3 loop is CASSDRGRLRDNQPQHF. CDR3 sequence (DNA): TGTGCCAGCAGTGACAGGGGGCGTTTAAGGGACAATCAGCCCCAGCATTTT.

The rearrangement uses TRBV5-4 and TRBJ2-3, with D tentatively TRBD2 (7 bases). This CDR3 is 14 amino acids long. V was shortened by 4 bases and J by 2 bases, with 11 bases between the two germline ends. Germline lookup yields CDR1 SGHNT and CDR2 YYREEE (reference sequence). The CDR3 sequence: CASSPGGSTDTQYF. CDR3 DNA sequence: TGTGCCAGCAGCCCGGGGGGCTCCACAGATACGCAGTATTTT.

The table lists this clone with a count of one. V gene TRBV5-6 combines with J gene TRBJ1-1, with 9 bases matching TRBD1. Germline V gene lookup returns CDR1 SGHDT and CDR2 YYEEEE. CDR3 length: 16 residues. The junction had 7 bases not matched to a gene; V was cut back by 0 bases and J by 4 bases. This CDR3 is CASSLVGQGMGTEAFF. The DNA of the CDR3 is TGTGCCAGCAGCTTGGTGGGACAGGGTATGGGCACTGAAGCTTTCTTT.

This chain links TRBV9 with TRBJ2-2, with D tentatively TRBD2 (6 bases). This CDR3 spans 16 amino acids. Germline values: CDR1 SGDLS, CDR2 YYNGEE. The V gene lost 4 bases and the J gene lost 3 bases, with 16 bases spanning the gap. The CDR3 coding sequence is TGTGCCAGCAGCTTTACTAGCAAGGCGTACACCGGGGAGCTGTTTTTT. It codes for CASSFTSKAYTGELFF.

The V gene is TRBV15, the J gene TRBJ2-3, with 8 bases aligning to TRBD2. Losses at the gene ends were 0 bases for V and 2 bases for J; bases not matched to a gene: 10. The CDR3 is 18 amino acids. Per germline, CDR1 LNHNV and CDR2 YYDKDF (reference sequence). This chain's CDR3 is CATSRDWLAGGYTDTQYF. The CDR3 bases are TGTGCCACCAGCAGAGATTGGTTGGCGGGGGGATACACAGATACGCAGTATTTT.

V usage is TRBV5-6 and J usage is TRBJ2-2; D uncertain. The CDR3 is made up of 13 amino acids. Germline CDR1 reads SGHDT; CDR2 reads YYEEEE. V dropped 4 bases and J dropped 4 bases, with 8 bases sitting between them. The CDR3 coding sequence is TGTGCCAGCAGCCCTAGGAGCACCGGGGAGCTGTTTTTT. It translates to CASSPRSTGELFF.

J is TRBJ2-5 and V is TRBV21-1; TRBD2 is the table's D call and was not checked against the DNA. TRBV21-1 is a pseudogene locus. This CDR3 has 14 residues. The CDR3 coding sequence is TGTGCCAGCAGCAAAGGGCGGTATAGGGAGACCCAGTACTTC. Amino acids: CASSKGRYRETQYF.

The chain joins TRBV5-4 to TRBJ2-4; no firm D call. Germline loops: CDR1 SGHNT, CDR2 YYREEE (reference sequence). Between the trimmed V and J ends, which lost 5 bases and 0 bases, there was a span of 9 bases. The CDR3 has 14 residues. CDR3 bases: TGTGCCAGCAGTCAACAGAGAGCCAAAAACATTCAGTACTTC. This codes for CASSQQRAKNIQYF.

The rearrangement links TRBV4-1 to TRBJ2-6; 8 bases agree with TRBD1. This CDR3 is built from 18 residues. Unmatched junction bases numbered 12, after V lost 2 bases and J lost 6 bases. Germline V gives CDR1 MGHRA, CDR2 YSYEKL. The CDR3 DNA follows: TGCGCCAGCAGCCAAAGCGGACAGGGTCGGTTTTTGGCCAACGTCCTGACTTTC. Protein sequence: CASSQSGQGRFLANVLTF.

The CDR3 region has the DNA TGTGCCAGCTCGGGGGAGGGCAATCAGCCCCAGCATTTT. This codes for CASSGEGNQPQHF. The gene calls are TRBV18 and TRBJ1-5; tentatively, D is TRBD1 (5 bases). In germline, CDR1 is KGHSH, CDR2 LQKENI. V lost 6 bases and J 2 bases, leaving 8 bases between the germline ends. This CDR3 is built from 13 residues.

This chain uses TRBV7-8 with TRBJ2-1; the match to TRBD2 covers 13 bases. The length of the CDR3 is 17 residues. Germline trimming cut 5 bases from V and 4 bases from J; bases unmatched to any gene: 8. Germline V gene sequence: CDR1 SGHVS, CDR2 FQNEAQ. The CDR3 DNA reads as TGTGCCAGCAGCCCGACTAGCGGGGGGAGATCGTACAATGAGCAGTTCTTC. This encodes CASSPTSGGRSYNEQFF.

This clone has a handful of counts. The rearrangement links TRBV7-9 to TRBJ2-2, with a tentative D call TRBD1 (5 bases). V was shortened by 5 bases and J by 1 base, with 14 bases between the two germline ends. In germline, CDR1 is SEHNR, CDR2 FQNEAQ (reference sequence). The CDR3 has 16 residues. CDR3 protein: CASSPWPDKNTGELFF. In nucleotides, the CDR3 is TGTGCCAGCAGCCCGTGGCCGGACAAGAACACCGGGGAGCTGTTTTTT. Complete variable domain (other parts from reference TRBV7-9 and TRBJ2-2): DTGVSQNPRHKITKRGQNVTFRCDPISEHNRLYWYRQTLGQGPEFLTYFQNEAQLEKSRLLSDRFSAERPKGSFSTLEIQRTEQGDSAMYLCASSPWPDKNTGELFFGEGSRLTVL.